Listed below are T cell receptor beta chains from one sample, sequenced in a study of shared clonotypes between healthy human individuals. Generated by immunoSEQ multiplex PCR, the TCRdb table keeps only in-frame clones and is missing some. Here the sample spans some 1,900,000 clones, approximately 94% being singletons. The source material was naive CD8+ T cells sorted from blood. These receptors originate from a man aged 18-30 years in good health. The CDR3 runs from the conserved cysteine through the conserved F or W. D genes are given only for firm matches.

d_call	v_call	j_call	cdr3_aa	cdr3_nt
-	TRBV13	TRBJ2-3	CASSSRLRPGTDTQYF	TGTGCCAGCAGCTCCCGACTGAGGCCAGGCACAGATACGCAGTATTTT
-	TRBV11-2	TRBJ1-2	CASSFGSSPTVRGYTF	TGTGCCAGCAGCTTCGGCTCCTCCCCGACGGTCCGTGGCTACACCTTC
TRBD2	TRBV27	TRBJ2-1	CASSLSRLAGVPSYNEQFF	TGTGCCAGCAGTTTATCGCGGCTAGCGGGAGTCCCCTCCTACAATGAGCAGTTCTTC
-	TRBV27	TRBJ1-5	CASSLRQGSLQPQHF	TGTGCCAGCAGTTTGAGGCAGGGAAGTTTGCAGCCCCAGCATTTT
-	TRBV2	TRBJ1-1	CASSPFDTEAFF	TGTGCCAGCAGTCCGTTCGACACTGAAGCTTTCTTT
-	TRBV27	TRBJ2-7	CASSTHLGGEQYF	TGTGCCAGCAGTACGCATTTAGGAGGCGAGCAGTACTTC
-	TRBV5-6	TRBJ2-2	CASSPGTGLTGELFF	TGTGCCAGCAGCCCCGGGACCGGGCTGACCGGGGAGCTGTTTTTT
-	TRBV5-6	TRBJ2-2	CASSHPWGAEGGELFF	TGTGCCAGCAGCCATCCGTGGGGGGCTGAGGGCGGGGAGCTGTTTTTT
-	TRBV4-1	TRBJ1-1	CASSQVVGTEAFF	TGCGCCAGCAGCCAAGTTGTAGGGACTGAAGCTTTCTTT
-	TRBV5-5	TRBJ1-5	CASSLDLLEQQHF	TGTGCCAGCAGCTTGGATCTCCTGGAACAGCAGCATTTT
-	TRBV7-9	TRBJ2-1	CASSSIAGASYNEQFF	TGTGCCAGCAGCTCTATCGCAGGGGCATCCTACAATGAGCAGTTCTTC
-	TRBV28	TRBJ2-5	CASSLEGLGRETQYF	TGTGCCAGCAGTTTGGAGGGTTTAGGTAGAGAGACCCAGTACTTC
-	TRBV2	TRBJ2-3	CASSEALQDTQYF	TGTGCCAGCAGTGAAGCGCTTCAAGATACGCAGTATTTT
-	TRBV12-5	TRBJ2-7	CASGLAEDYEQYF	TGTGCTAGTGGTTTGGCCGAGGACTACGAGCAGTACTTC
-	TRBV19	TRBJ2-1	CASSMTSYSYNEQFF	TGTGCCAGTAGTATGACCTCCTATTCCTACAATGAGCAGTTCTTC
-	TRBV7-8	TRBJ1-1	CASSLAYRQELNTEAFF	TGTGCCAGCAGCTTAGCTTATAGACAGGAGTTGAACACTGAAGCTTTCTTT
-	TRBV4-1	TRBJ1-5	CASSLGREGDQPQHF	TGCGCCAGCAGCCTCGGAAGGGAGGGGGATCAGCCCCAGCATTTT
-	TRBV5-6	TRBJ2-7	CASSGTEGSYEQYF	TGTGCCAGCAGCGGAACGGAGGGATCCTACGAGCAGTACTTC
-	TRBV5-6	TRBJ1-3	CASSYLGSGNTIYF	TGTGCCAGCAGTTACCTCGGCTCTGGAAACACCATATATTTT
-	TRBV29-1	TRBJ2-1	CSVANEQFF	TGCAGCGTTGCCAATGAGCAGTTCTTC
-	TRBV19	TRBJ1-1	CASGGGTEAFF	TGTGCCTCCGGGGGGGGCACTGAAGCTTTCTTT
TRBD2	TRBV7-9	TRBJ2-5	CASSWGGTQYF	TGTGCCAGCAGCTGGGGGGGGACCCAGTACTTC
TRBD1	TRBV6-6	TRBJ2-7	CASRDRGYEQYF	TGTGCCAGCCGAGACAGGGGTTACGAGCAGTACTTC
-	TRBV11-3	TRBJ1-6	CASSLNGDSPLHF	TGTGCCAGCAGCTTAAACGGGGATTCACCCCTCCACTTT
TRBD1	TRBV5-6	TRBJ2-5	CASSYPGQGRSSETQYF	TGTGCCAGCAGCTACCCGGGACAGGGTAGATCATCGGAGACCCAGTACTTC
-	TRBV27	TRBJ2-7	CASSLGRVHEQYF	TGTGCCAGCAGTTTGGGAAGGGTCCACGAGCAGTACTTC
TRBD2	TRBV29-1	TRBJ2-1	CSSTLAGSYNEQFF	TGCAGCTCTACTCTAGCGGGATCCTACAATGAGCAGTTCTTC
-	TRBV6-1	TRBJ2-7	CASSEWGRNYEQYF	TGTGCCAGCAGTGAGTGGGGGAGGAACTACGAGCAGTACTTC
-	TRBV14	TRBJ2-7	CASSPLFGGYEQYF	TGTGCCAGCAGCCCGTTGTTCGGGGGCTACGAGCAGTACTTC
-	TRBV2	TRBJ2-7	CASSPATGYEQYF	TGTGCCAGCAGTCCCGCAACAGGCTACGAGCAGTACTTC
TRBD1	TRBV11-3	TRBJ2-3	CASSPWTGTDTQYF	TGTGCCAGCAGCCCCTGGACAGGGACAGATACGCAGTATTTT
-	TRBV4-3	TRBJ2-7	CASSHSDGSYEQYF	TGCGCCAGCAGCCATTCCGACGGATCCTACGAGCAGTACTTC